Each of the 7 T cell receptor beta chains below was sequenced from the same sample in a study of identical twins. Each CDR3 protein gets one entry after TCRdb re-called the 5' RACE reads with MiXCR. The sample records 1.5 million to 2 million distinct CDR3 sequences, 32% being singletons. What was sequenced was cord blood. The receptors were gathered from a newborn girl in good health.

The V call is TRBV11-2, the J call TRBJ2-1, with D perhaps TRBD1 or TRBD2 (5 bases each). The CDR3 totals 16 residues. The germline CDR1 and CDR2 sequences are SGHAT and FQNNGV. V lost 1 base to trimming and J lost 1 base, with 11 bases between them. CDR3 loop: CASSLGDVWSYNEQFF. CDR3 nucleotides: TGTGCCAGCAGCTTAGGGGACGTCTGGTCCTACAATGAGCAGTTCTTC.

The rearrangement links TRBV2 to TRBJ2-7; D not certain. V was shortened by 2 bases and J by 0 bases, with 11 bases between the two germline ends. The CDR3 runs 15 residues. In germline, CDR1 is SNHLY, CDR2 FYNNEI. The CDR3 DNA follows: TGTGCCAGCAGTGAACGCGGTCAGAGCTCCTACGAGCAGTACTTC. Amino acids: CASSERGQSSYEQYF.

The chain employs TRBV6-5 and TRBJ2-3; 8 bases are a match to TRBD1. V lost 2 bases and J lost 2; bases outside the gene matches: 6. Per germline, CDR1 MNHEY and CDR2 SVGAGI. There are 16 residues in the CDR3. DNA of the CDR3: TGTGCCAGCAGTTACGGGACAGGTTCCTCCACAGATACGCAGTATTTT. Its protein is CASSYGTGSSTDTQYF.

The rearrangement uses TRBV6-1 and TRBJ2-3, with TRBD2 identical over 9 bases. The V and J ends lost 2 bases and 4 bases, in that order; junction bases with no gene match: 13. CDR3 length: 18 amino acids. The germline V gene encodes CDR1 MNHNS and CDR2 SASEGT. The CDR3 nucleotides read TGTGCCAGCAGTGAATCGGGTAGCGGGGGTAGGACCGCAGATACGCAGTATTTT. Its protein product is CASSESGSGGRTADTQYF.

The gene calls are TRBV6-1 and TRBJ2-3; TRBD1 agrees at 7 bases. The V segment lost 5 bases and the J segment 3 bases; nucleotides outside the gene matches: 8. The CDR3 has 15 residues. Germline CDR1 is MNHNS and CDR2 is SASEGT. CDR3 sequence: CASSPDQTGTDTQYF. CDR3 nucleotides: TGTGCCAGCAGTCCAGACCAGACAGGGACAGATACGCAGTATTTT.

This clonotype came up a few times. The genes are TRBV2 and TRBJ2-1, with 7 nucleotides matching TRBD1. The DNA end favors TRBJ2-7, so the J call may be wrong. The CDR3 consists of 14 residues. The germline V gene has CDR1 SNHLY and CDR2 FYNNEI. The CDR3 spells CANPRDRSYNEQYF. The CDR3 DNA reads TGTGCCAACCCCCGGGACAGATCCTACAATGAGCAGTACTTC.

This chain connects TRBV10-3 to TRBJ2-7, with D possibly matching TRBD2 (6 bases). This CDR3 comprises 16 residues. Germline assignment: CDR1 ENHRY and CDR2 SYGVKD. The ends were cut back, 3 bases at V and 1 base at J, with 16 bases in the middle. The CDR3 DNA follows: TGTGCCATCAGTGACGACGGGGGTGATCGGTCCTACGAGCAGTACTTC. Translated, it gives CAISDDGGDRSYEQYF.